One and the same sample provided the 18 T cell receptor beta chains below, sequenced in a study of blood T cell repertoires in COVID-19. Measured with immunoSEQ multiplex PCR; TCRdb has only the in-frame clones, and not every one. The profile covers roughly 190,000 clones, with roughly 87% appearing a single time and 7.8% taken by the ten largest. The sample consisted of peripheral blood. All receptors come from a woman aged 55 to 70 with COVID-19, enrolled during active disease.

This chain connects TRBV28 to TRBJ1-4, with D hard to call. Germline V CDR1 and CDR2: MDHEN, SYDVKM. V was shortened by 2 bases and J by 8 bases, with 12 bases between the two germline ends. CDR3 length: 14 amino acids. The CDR3 loop reads CASSLGGEGEKLFF. DNA of the CDR3: TGTGCCAGCAGTTTAGGCGGGGAGGGCGAAAAACTGTTTTTT.

The CDR3 here is CASRGSGEGYGYTF. CDR3 sequence (DNA): TGTGCCAGCAGGGGCTCAGGGGAGGGCTATGGCTACACCTTC. The chain carries TRBV28 and TRBJ1-2; D perhaps matches TRBD1 (6 bases). The CDR3 extends over 14 amino acids. The germline V and J ends were trimmed by 6 bases and 4 bases, with 15 bases remaining between them. Germline CDR1 MDHEN, CDR2 SYDVKM.

The V call is TRBV6-2 or TRBV6-3, the J call TRBJ1-4; a possible D gene is TRBD1 (5 bases). The CDR3 length is 17 residues. CDR1 and CDR2 (germline): MNHEY, SVGEGT. V gave up 4 bases and J gave up 0 bases, with 15 bases separating them. In DNA form, the CDR3 reads TGTGCCAGCAGTTTACCCATGACAGTCTCAACTAATGAAAAACTGTTTTTT. Protein sequence: CASSLPMTVSTNEKLFF.

The chain carries TRBV10-3 and TRBJ2-1; a possible D gene is TRBD2 (5 bases). This CDR3 region has 17 residues. The V end was cut by 0 bases, the J end by 5 bases, with 17 bases between. CDR1 is ENHRY and CDR2 is SYGVKD in the germline V gene. The CDR3 coding sequence is TGTGCCATCAGTGAGTCCTCGGTGGCGGGCCCGCACAATGAGCAGTTCTTC. It encodes CAISESSVAGPHNEQFF.

This chain uses TRBV4-1 with TRBJ1-3; 7 positions agree with TRBD1. V lost 1 base and J lost 0; bases outside the gene matches: 6. Germline lookup yields CDR1 MGHRA and CDR2 YSYEKL. The CDR3 is 17 amino acids. This CDR3 reads CASSQGTGGYSGNTIYF. Here the CDR3 DNA reads TGCGCCAGCAGCCAAGGGACAGGAGGGTACTCTGGAAACACCATATATTTT.

V is TRBV3-1 (or the pseudogene TRBV3-2) and J is TRBJ1-1, with D perhaps TRBD1 (6 bases). Germline lookup yields CDR1 LGHDT and CDR2 YNNKEL (reference sequence). Trimming cost V 3 bases and J 4 bases, with 9 bases left between them. The CDR3 runs 13 residues. CDR3 DNA sequence: TGTGCCAGCAGCCAGGGCAGGGGCACTGAAGCTTTCTTT. Encoded protein: CASSQGRGTEAFF.

The V and J genes are TRBV3-1 (or the pseudogene TRBV3-2) and TRBJ2-1, with TRBD1 identical over 8 bases. Trimming cost V 4 bases and J 6 bases; bases outside gene matches: 14. From germline, CDR1 is LGHDT and CDR2 YNNKEL (reference sequence). The length of the CDR3 is 17 residues. The chain's CDR3 is CASSPLSPDRVFNEQFF. The CDR3 bases are TGTGCCAGCAGCCCGCTCTCCCCGGACAGGGTGTTCAATGAGCAGTTCTTC.

The J gene is TRBJ2-2, the V gene TRBV6-5, with 8 bases that match TRBD1. The V segment lost 6 bases and the J segment 5 bases; nucleotides outside the gene matches: 8. Germline V gene lookup returns CDR1 MNHEY and CDR2 SVGAGI. This CDR3 comprises 15 residues. CDR3 in amino acids: CASSSRQGRTGELFF. The DNA for the CDR3 is TGTGCCAGCAGCTCACGACAGGGGCGAACCGGGGAGCTGTTTTTT.

In this sample, this clone turned up once. The chain joins TRBV5-4 to TRBJ2-3; possibly TRBD2 for D (6 bases). CDR1 and CDR2 (germline): SGHNT, YYREEE (reference sequence). This CDR3 spans 15 amino acids. V shed 5 bases and J shed 0 bases, with 13 bases lying between them. The CDR3 coding sequence is TGTGCCAGCAGGCGGGACGGGGAAAGCACAGATACGCAGTATTTT. Its protein product is CASRRDGESTDTQYF.

The J gene is TRBJ2-7, the V gene TRBV2, with D possibly TRBD1 on 8 matching bases. With 5 bases removed from V and 4 bases from J, the gap between germline ends came to 15 bases. The CDR3 length is 14 residues. Germline values: CDR1 SNHLY, CDR2 FYNNEI. CDR3: CASSTTGGGYEQYF. CDR3 coding DNA: TGTGCCAGCAGTACAACAGGGGGGGGATACGAGCAGTACTTC.

The chain is built from TRBV19 and TRBJ1-2; D is possibly TRBD1 (6 bases). Germline V gene lookup returns CDR1 LNHDA and CDR2 SQIVND (reference sequence). Between the trimmed V and J ends, which lost 5 bases and 7 bases, there was a span of 11 bases. This CDR3 spans 12 amino acids. CDR3 in DNA: TGTGCCAGTAGTCGAGACAGGCTTGGCTACACCTTC. This translates into CASSRDRLGYTF.

The chain links TRBV10-3 to TRBJ2-7; D is perhaps TRBD1 (6 bases). Trimming removed 11 bases at V and 0 bases at J, with 8 bases between. CDR3 length: 11 residues. The V gene's germline CDR1 is ENHRY and CDR2 SYGVKD. CDR3 nucleotide sequence: TGTGCCGTAGGGGGCTCCTACGAGCAGTACGTC. Its protein product is CAVGGSYEQYV.

The V call is TRBV28, the J call TRBJ2-3; D is perhaps TRBD1 (6 bases). Per the germline V gene, CDR1 is MDHEN and CDR2 is SYDVKM. This CDR3 region has 14 residues. V gave up 5 bases and J gave up 4 bases, with 13 bases separating them. CDR3 DNA: TGTGCCAGCAGTATAAACAGGGTCGCAGATACGCAGTATTTT. This codes for CASSINRVADTQYF.

The chain has TRBV7-2 and TRBJ2-5; 9 positions agree with TRBD1. Germline lookup yields CDR1 SGHTA and CDR2 FQGNSA. After removal of 4 bases from V and 7 bases from J, the junction contained 4 bases not matched to a gene. There are 13 residues in the CDR3. The CDR3 spells CASSSGQGMTQYF. Written as DNA, the CDR3 is TGTGCCAGCAGCTCCGGACAGGGGATGACCCAGTACTTC.

This rearrangement joins TRBV7-9 to TRBJ1-2, with 8 bases that match TRBD1. Germline CDR1 and CDR2: SEHNR and FQNEAQ (reference sequence). After removal of 3 bases from V and 7 bases from J, the junction contained 4 bases not matched to a gene. The CDR3 spans 13 residues. The CDR3 DNA reads as TGTGCCAGCAGCTTGACAGGGGACGGTGGCTACACCTTC. This encodes CASSLTGDGGYTF.

This clone was found once. The CDR3 reads CASSQESGQSNQPQHF. As DNA, the CDR3 is TGTGCCAGCAGCCAAGAGTCCGGACAGTCCAATCAGCCCCAGCATTTT. J is TRBJ1-5 and V is TRBV4-2; a weak D match, TRBD1 (6 bases). The CDR3 has 16 amino acids. Trimming removed 0 bases at V and 3 bases at J, with 12 bases between. CDR1 is LGHNA, CDR2 YNFKEQ, per germline.

V gene TRBV7-3 combines with J gene TRBJ2-1, with 9 positions matching TRBD1. The CDR3 length is 15 residues. The trim removed 5 bases at V and 6 bases at J, leaving 8 bases unmatched. Germline CDR1 is SGHTA and CDR2 is FQGTGA. CDR3 sequence reads: CASSLTEDRGNEQFF. For the CDR3, the DNA is TGTGCCAGCAGCCTTACTGAGGACAGGGGCAATGAGCAGTTCTTC.

This rearrangement joins TRBV6-1 to TRBJ2-7, with 9 nucleotides matching TRBD2. J was trimmed by 2 bases and V by 4 bases; bases with no gene match: 15. The CDR3 has 18 residues. Germline CDR1 and CDR2: MNHNS and SASEGT. The CDR3 DNA reads as TGTGCCAGCAGTGCGAGCGGGAGGTATGATCTATGGGCCTACGAGCAGTACTTC. It encodes CASSASGRYDLWAYEQYF.